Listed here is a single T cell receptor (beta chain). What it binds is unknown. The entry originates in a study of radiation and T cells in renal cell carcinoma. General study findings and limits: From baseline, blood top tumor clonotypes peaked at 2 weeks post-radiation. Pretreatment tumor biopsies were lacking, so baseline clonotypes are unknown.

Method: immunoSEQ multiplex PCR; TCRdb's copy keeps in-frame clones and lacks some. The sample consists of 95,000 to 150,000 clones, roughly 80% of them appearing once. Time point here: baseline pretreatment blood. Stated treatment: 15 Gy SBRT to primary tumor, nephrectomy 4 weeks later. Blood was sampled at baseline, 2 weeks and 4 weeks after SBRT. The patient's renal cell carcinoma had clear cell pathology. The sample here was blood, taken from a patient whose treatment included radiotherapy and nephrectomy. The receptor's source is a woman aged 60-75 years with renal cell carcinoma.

Here the CDR3 DNA reads TGTGCCAGCAGCCGGGACAGGGCCAGTGGTGTCAATCAGCCCCAGCATTTT. It yields the protein CASSRDRASGVNQPQHF. V usage is TRBV27 and J usage is TRBJ1-5, with 9 bases that match TRBD1. The length of the CDR3 is 17 residues. Trimming cost V 6 bases and J 3 bases; bases outside gene matches: 12. In germline, CDR1 is MNHEY, CDR2 SMNVEV (reference sequence).